One and the same sample provided the 30 T cell receptor beta chains below, sequenced in a study of control samples from healthy donors and cancer patients. Assay: immunoSEQ multiplex PCR; the TCRdb copy retains only in-frame clones and omits some. This table has about 120,000 clones, roughly 90% appearing once. Sequencing used blood. The receptor source for this set is a man aged 50 to 59 in good health.

V and J are TRBV7-2 and TRBJ2-5; TRBD2 might be the D (6 bases). The V and J ends lost 4 bases and 4 bases respectively, with 10 bases between them. Germline V gives CDR1 SGHTA, CDR2 FQGNSA. The CDR3 loop spans 13 amino acids. CDR3 loop: CASSYGTLETQYF. CDR3 DNA: TGTGCCAGCAGCTATGGGACTTTAGAGACCCAGTACTTC.

The rearrangement links TRBV24-1 to TRBJ2-3, with D unresolved. The V gene's germline CDR1 is KGHDR and CDR2 SFDVKD. The CDR3 contains 16 residues. Trimming cost V 1 base and J 1 base, with 11 bases left between them. In nucleotides, the CDR3 is TGTGCCACCAGTGATTTAGAAGGCCCAGGCACAGATACGCAGTATTTT. Its translation is CATSDLEGPGTDTQYF.

The chain is built from TRBV6-5 and TRBJ1-2, with D possibly matching TRBD1 (5 bases). Germline V gene data show CDR1 as MNHEY and CDR2 as SVGAGI. The CDR3 has 14 amino acids. The V and J ends lost 3 bases and 4 bases respectively, with 12 bases between them. For the CDR3, the DNA is TGTGCCAGCAGTTATGAGGGGAGGGCCTATGGCTACACCTTC. Its translation is CASSYEGRAYGYTF.

The chain links TRBV7-2 to TRBJ2-3; D may match TRBD1 or TRBD2 (6 bases each). The ends were cut back, 4 bases at V and 3 bases at J, with 11 bases in the middle. The CDR3 totals 14 residues. Germline loops: CDR1 SGHTA, CDR2 FQGNSA. Here the CDR3 DNA reads TGTGCCAGCAGCTCGGGGGCGCTAACAGATACGCAGTATTTT. It codes for CASSSGALTDTQYF.

The chain uses TRBV6-1 and TRBJ2-1, with TRBD1 matching 8 bases. The CDR3 is 15 amino acids. V lost 5 bases and J lost 0; bases outside the gene matches: 3. The V gene's germline CDR1 is MNHNS and CDR2 SASEGT. The CDR3 DNA reads as TGTGCCAGCAGTCGGACAGGGAGCTCCTACAATGAGCAGTTCTTC. This encodes CASSRTGSSYNEQFF.

This rearrangement joins TRBV11-3 to TRBJ2-2, with 10 nucleotides matching TRBD1. This CDR3 is built from 16 residues. Per the germline V gene, CDR1 is SGHNT and CDR2 is YENEEA. V gave up 1 base and J gave up 6 bases; unmatched junction bases: 5. CDR3 residues: CASSLGDRGRAGELFF. The CDR3 DNA sequence: TGTGCCAGCAGCTTAGGAGACAGGGGGCGCGCCGGGGAGCTGTTTTTT.

This CDR3 is CASSYWGQGAHNEQFF. CDR3 nucleotide sequence: TGTGCCAGCAGTTACTGGGGACAGGGGGCCCACAATGAGCAGTTCTTC. This chain connects TRBV6-5 to TRBJ2-1; 12 bases are shared with TRBD1. The CDR3 totals 16 residues. Unmatched junction bases numbered 3, after V lost 1 base and J lost 5 bases. Germline CDR1 MNHEY, CDR2 SVGAGI.

The V call is TRBV5-6, the J call TRBJ1-2; D unresolved. Trimming removed 2 bases at V and 10 bases at J, with 15 bases between. The CDR3 is 13 residues long. CDR1 SGHDT and CDR2 YYEEEE come from the germline V gene. CDR3 coding DNA: TGTGCCAGCAGCTTAGGTTCCCAGAACCTCTACACCTTC. This sequence encodes CASSLGSQNLYTF.

The gene calls are TRBV16 and TRBJ1-1; TRBD1 might be the D (5 bases). This CDR3 has 14 residues. Trimming cost V 4 bases and J 1 base, with 10 bases left between them. CDR1 and CDR2 (germline): KGHSY, FQNENV. As DNA, the CDR3 is TGTGCCAGCAGCCCCGGGACGGCGAACACTGAAGCTTTCTTT. Its translation is CASSPGTANTEAFF.

This chain links TRBV24-1 with TRBJ2-5; D not certain. V lost 9 bases to trimming and J lost 3 bases, with 10 bases between them. The CDR3 runs 12 residues. The germline V gene encodes CDR1 KGHDR and CDR2 SFDVKD. The CDR3 nucleotides read TGTGCCACCGGATCCGACGAAGAGACCCAGTACTTC. Residues: CATGSDEETQYF.

This chain links TRBV18 with TRBJ2-5; 8 bases align to TRBD1. Looked up from germline, CDR1 is KGHSH and CDR2 is LQKENI. V dropped 1 base and J dropped 5; count of bases not matched to a gene: 6. The CDR3 runs to 15 residues. The chain's CDR3 is CASSPLLAGGETQYF. In DNA form, the CDR3 reads TGTGCCAGCTCACCACTCCTGGCAGGGGGCGAGACCCAGTACTTC.

CDR3 in DNA: TGTGCCAGCAGTTCACAGGGGGCGCTGGGGACTGAAGCTTTCTTT. Residues: CASSSQGALGTEAFF. This sequence joins TRBV7-8 and TRBJ1-1; 9 nucleotides agree with TRBD1. This CDR3 region has 15 residues. The germline gives CDR1 SGHVS, CDR2 FQNEAQ. The trim removed 6 bases at V and 5 bases at J, leaving 10 bases unmatched.

CDR3: CASSRDRGNSPLHF. The CDR3 bases are TGTGCCAGCAGCCGGGACAGGGGCAATTCACCCCTCCACTTT. The chain couples TRBV3-1 (or the pseudogene TRBV3-2) to TRBJ1-6, with TRBD1 matching 10 bases. This CDR3 contains 14 residues. Trimming removed 4 bases from V and 7 bases from J; junction bases left unmatched: 1. Germline V lookup: CDR1 LGHDT, CDR2 YNNKEL (reference sequence).

V gene TRBV29-1 combines with J gene TRBJ1-2; D is possibly TRBD1 (6 bases). This CDR3 is 14 amino acids long. Germline CDR1 reads SQVTM; CDR2 reads ANQGSEA. V shed 5 bases and J shed 5 bases, with 18 bases lying between them. The CDR3 DNA sequence: TGCAGCGTTAGGGGGGGGCCCCTTCCTTATGGCTACACCTTC. Its protein is CSVRGGPLPYGYTF.

CDR3: CASSLGWTSGGINEQFF. The DNA for the CDR3 is TGTGCCAGCAGCTTAGGCTGGACTAGCGGGGGCATCAATGAGCAGTTCTTC. The chain is built from TRBV11-3 and TRBJ2-1, with 13 bases matching TRBD2. V lost 1 base to trimming and J lost 6 bases; unmatched junction nucleotides: 6. The CDR3 covers 17 residues. Germline CDR1 is SGHNT and CDR2 is YENEEA.

This clone was seen a single time. The chain recombines TRBV19 with TRBJ1-1; perhaps TRBD1 as D (5 bases). The germline CDR1 and CDR2 sequences are LNHDA and SQIVND (reference sequence). With 5 bases removed from V and 5 bases from J, the gap between germline ends came to 12 bases. This CDR3 has 13 residues. CDR3 amino acids: CASSSTEGTEAFF. The DNA of the CDR3 is TGTGCCAGTAGTTCGACTGAGGGGACTGAAGCTTTCTTT.

The chain is built from TRBV19 and TRBJ1-4; TRBD1 aligns across 10 bases. This CDR3 spans 15 amino acids. Germline CDR1 LNHDA, CDR2 SQIVND (reference sequence). Unmatched junction bases numbered 4, after V lost 4 bases and J lost 5 bases. The DNA for the CDR3 is TGTGCCAGTAGTACCAGACAGGGGGCAAATGAAAAACTGTTTTTT. It is translated as CASSTRQGANEKLFF. Drawing the rest from reference TRBV19 and TRBJ1-4, the complete variable domain is DGGITQSPKYLFRKEGQNVTLSCEQNLNHDAMYWYRQDPGQGLRLIYYSQIVNDFQKGDIAEGYSVSREKKESFPLTVTSAQKNPTAFYLCASSTRQGANEKLFFGSGTQLSVL.

The J gene is TRBJ2-3, the V gene TRBV5-1; tentatively, D is TRBD1 or TRBD2 (6 bases each). Trimming removed 0 bases from V and 2 bases from J, with 13 bases in between. Germline loops: CDR1 SGHRS, CDR2 YFSETQ. The CDR3 is 16 amino acids. CDR3 coding DNA: TGCGCCAGCAGCTTGGGGAGGGGGGCCTCCACAGATACGCAGTATTTT. As protein: CASSLGRGASTDTQYF.

The chain couples TRBV6-4 to TRBJ1-2, with D maybe TRBD1 (6 bases). V shed 0 bases and J shed 8 bases, with 7 bases lying between them. CDR3 length equals 12 residues. CDR1 is MRHNA, CDR2 SNTAGT, per germline. CDR3 nucleotides: TGTGCCAGCAGTGACTCGGGGGGCGGCTACACCTTC. This sequence encodes CASSDSGGGYTF.

This clone was counted a few times. The rearrangement links TRBV19 to TRBJ2-6; possibly TRBD1 for D (7 bases). CDR1 is LNHDA, CDR2 SQIVND, per germline (reference sequence). The CDR3 runs 16 residues. Trimming took off 3 bases at V and 4 bases at J, with 13 bases between the two ends. CDR3 amino acids: CASSMTRGAGANVLTF. DNA of the CDR3: TGTGCCAGTAGTATGACCAGGGGGGCAGGGGCCAACGTCCTGACTTTC.

The gene calls are TRBV27 and TRBJ2-4; 8 nucleotides match TRBD1. The CDR3 is made up of 18 amino acids. V shed 4 bases and J 1 base; nucleotides not matched to a gene: 12. The germline gives CDR1 MNHEY, CDR2 SMNVEV (reference sequence). CDR3 sequence reads: CASSSWTGRMEAKNIQYF. CDR3 in DNA: TGTGCCAGCAGTTCCTGGACAGGGCGGATGGAGGCCAAAAACATTCAGTACTTC.

The rearrangement links TRBV2 to TRBJ2-7; the match to TRBD1 covers 9 bases. J was trimmed by 5 bases and V by 4 bases; bases with no gene match: 6. CDR3 length: 14 amino acids. CDR1 is SNHLY, CDR2 FYNNEI, per germline. The CDR3 loop is CASSGDRDPHEQYF. The CDR3, as DNA: TGTGCCAGCAGTGGGGACAGGGATCCCCACGAGCAGTACTTC.

V usage is TRBV5-4 and J usage is TRBJ2-1; 7 nucleotides match TRBD1. The germline CDR1 and CDR2 sequences are SGHNT and YYREEE (reference sequence). This CDR3 contains 15 residues. The junction had 9 bases not matched to a gene; V was cut back by 2 bases and J by 7 bases. The CDR3 DNA reads TGTGCCAGCAGCTTTGAAGGCAGGGGGACAAATGAGCAGTTCTTC. This translates into CASSFEGRGTNEQFF.

The sample holds a few counts of this clone. The chain is built from TRBV3-1 (or the pseudogene TRBV3-2) and TRBJ1-1; 7 bases fit TRBD1. The ends lost 1 base at V and 0 bases at J; junction bases unmatched: 2. The CDR3 sequence is 15 residues long. Germline V gene sequence: CDR1 LGHDT, CDR2 YNNKEL (reference sequence). The CDR3 sequence is CASSQGGGMNTEAFF. CDR3 nucleotide sequence: TGTGCCAGCAGCCAAGGAGGGGGCATGAACACTGAAGCTTTCTTT.

Only a few counts were recorded for this clone. This rearrangement joins TRBV7-9 to TRBJ1-2; the match to TRBD1 covers 11 bases. Germline values: CDR1 SEHNR, CDR2 FQNEAQ (reference sequence). The V gene end was trimmed by 2 bases and the J gene end by 4 bases; junction bases not matched to a gene: 3. This CDR3 has 15 amino acids. CDR3 sequence (DNA): TGTGCCAGCAGCTTACTCGGGACAGGGGGCTATGGCTACACCTTC. Its protein is CASSLLGTGGYGYTF. The full variable domain, in which reference TRBV7-9 and TRBJ1-2 provide the parts outside the CDR3, is DTGVSQNPRHKITKRGQNVTFRCDPISEHNRLYWYRQTLGQGPEFLTYFQNEAQLEKSRLLSDRFSAERPKGSFSTLEIQRTEQGDSAMYLCASSLLGTGGYGYTFGSGTRLTVV.

The chain uses TRBV7-2 and TRBJ2-1; D unclear. CDR3 length equals 14 residues. V shed 3 bases and J shed 0 bases, with 6 bases lying between them. CDR1 and CDR2 (germline): SGHTA, FQGNSA. The CDR3 sequence is CASSFSVSYNEQFF. CDR3 nucleotide sequence: TGTGCCAGCAGCTTTTCAGTCTCCTACAATGAGCAGTTCTTC.

This clone was found once. The chain employs TRBV29-1 and TRBJ2-1, with a tentative D call TRBD1 (6 bases). The V gene's germline CDR1 is SQVTM and CDR2 ANQGSEA. This CDR3 region has 12 residues. Trimming cost V 4 bases and J 3 bases, with 7 bases left between them. In DNA, the CDR3 is TGCAGCGTTGGGGACATCTACAATGAGCAGTTCTTC. It is translated as CSVGDIYNEQFF.

The chain has TRBV6-5 and TRBJ2-7, with D maybe TRBD1 (5 bases). The germline gives CDR1 MNHEY, CDR2 SVGAGI. The CDR3 runs to 14 residues. V dropped 5 bases and J dropped 2 bases, with 13 bases sitting between them. CDR3 sequence reads: CASSQDTRAYEQYF. CDR3 nucleotide sequence: TGTGCCAGCAGTCAGGACACCCGAGCCTACGAGCAGTACTTC.

J is TRBJ2-3 and V is TRBV5-4; D uncertain. Germline loops: CDR1 SGHNT, CDR2 YYREEE (reference sequence). The V and J ends lost 3 bases and 0 bases respectively, with 8 bases between them. The CDR3 runs to 14 residues. DNA for the CDR3: TGTGCCAGCAGCTGGCGACCCAGCACAGATACGCAGTATTTT. Translation: CASSWRPSTDTQYF.

This clone has just a few counts. The chain has TRBV6-5 and TRBJ1-2; D ambiguous. CDR1 and CDR2 from the germline V gene are MNHEY and SVGAGI. The length of the CDR3 is 14 residues. Trimming cost V 0 bases and J 7 bases, with 12 bases left between them. CDR3 in DNA: TGTGCCAGCAGTTACTCGACCGGGGAGTTTGGCTACACCTTC. Protein: CASSYSTGEFGYTF.